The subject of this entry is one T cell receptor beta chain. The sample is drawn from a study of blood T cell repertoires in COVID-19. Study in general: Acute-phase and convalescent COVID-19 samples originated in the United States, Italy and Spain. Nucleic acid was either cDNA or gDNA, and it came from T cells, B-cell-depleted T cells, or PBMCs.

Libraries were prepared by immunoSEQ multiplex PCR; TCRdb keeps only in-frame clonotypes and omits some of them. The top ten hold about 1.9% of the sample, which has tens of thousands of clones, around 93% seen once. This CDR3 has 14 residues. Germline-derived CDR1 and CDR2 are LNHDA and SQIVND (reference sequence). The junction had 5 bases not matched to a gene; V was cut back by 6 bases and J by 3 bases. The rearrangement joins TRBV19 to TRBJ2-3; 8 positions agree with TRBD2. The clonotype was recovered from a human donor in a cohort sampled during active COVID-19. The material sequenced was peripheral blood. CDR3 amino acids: CASSKAGATDTQYF. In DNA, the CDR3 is TGTGCCAGTAGCAAAGCGGGGGCTACAGATACGCAGTATTTT.